This TCR beta chain originates from a study of OX40 agonist ivuxolimab in advanced cancers. On this clone: Its antigen is not known.

Findings and limits, study-wide: Dosing at 0.1 to 3.0 mg/kg was accompanied by clonal expansion of CD4+ and CD8+ blood T cells by week 6.

Some clones are missing from TCRdb's copy, which holds only in-frame ones; the method was immunoSEQ multiplex PCR. This table has about 68,000 clones, over 65% appearing once. This sequence originates from an adult with an advanced solid tumor such as melanoma, head and neck, liver or kidney cancer. Source: CD4+ or CD8+ T cells sorted from blood, taken in a trial of the OX40 agonist ivuxolimab.

The CDR3 DNA reads TGCGCCAGCAGTGACGGCGACTCCTACGAGCAGTACTTC. It is translated as CASSDGDSYEQYF. The V gene is TRBV10-1, the J gene TRBJ2-7; D is undetermined. The CDR3 extends over 13 amino acids. V lost 3 bases and J 0 bases, leaving 6 bases between the germline ends. Germline CDR1 reads WNHNN; CDR2 reads SYGVQD (reference sequence).